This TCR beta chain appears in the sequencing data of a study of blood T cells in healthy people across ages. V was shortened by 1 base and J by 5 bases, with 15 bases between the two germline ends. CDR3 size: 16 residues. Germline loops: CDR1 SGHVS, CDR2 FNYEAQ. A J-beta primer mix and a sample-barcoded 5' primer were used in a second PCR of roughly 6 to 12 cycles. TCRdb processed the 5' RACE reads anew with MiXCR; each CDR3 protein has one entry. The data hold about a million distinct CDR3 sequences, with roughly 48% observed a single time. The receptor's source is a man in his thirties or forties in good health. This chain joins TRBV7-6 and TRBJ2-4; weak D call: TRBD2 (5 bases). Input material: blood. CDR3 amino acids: CASSLEGRGWQNIQYF. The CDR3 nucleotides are TGTGCCAGCAGCTTAGAGGGTCGGGGATGGCAAAACATTCAGTACTTC.